The 2 T cell receptor beta chains reported below all come from one sample, sequenced in a study of shared clonotypes between healthy human individuals. TCRdb keeps only in-frame clones here, not all; method: immunoSEQ multiplex PCR. In the table there are about 2 million clones, about 95% of which are singletons. Input material: naive CD4+ T cells sorted from blood. Subset: CD45RA+ positively selected. Source of these receptors: a man aged 18 to 30 in good health.

The chain carries TRBV7-9 and TRBJ2-7; 10 nucleotides match TRBD1. The CDR3 sequence is 16 residues long. V lost 2 bases and J lost 6; bases outside the gene matches: 10. CDR1 and CDR2 from the germline V gene are SEHNR and FQNEAQ (reference sequence). CDR3 amino acids: CASSLSGTGAASEQYF. The CDR3 bases are TGTGCCAGCAGCTTATCCGGGACAGGGGCGGCCAGCGAGCAGTACTTC.

The CDR3 coding sequence is TGTGCCAGCAGCAACAAGGGAGGGGGCACCGGGGAGCTGTTTTTT. This gives the protein CASSNKGGGTGELFF. The chain has TRBV7-2 and TRBJ2-2; D is possibly TRBD2 (7 bases). The germline V gene has CDR1 SGHTA and CDR2 FQGNSA. The V end was cut by 5 bases, the J end by 4 bases, with 14 bases between. This CDR3 contains 15 residues.